A single sample is the source of the 20 T cell receptor beta chains below, sequenced in a study of siplizumab effects on memory and regulatory T cells (dated by TCRdb to the late 2010s). The method behind the library was the immunoSEQ multiplex PCR assay. TCRdb re-hosts the immuneACCESS table, in-frame sequences only. Its copies lack some clones; in the studies checked, an unresolved V gene accounts for under half of them, and the cause for the rest is not known. Recorded for this sample are tens of thousands of clones; over 75% of them occurred a single time. 1.5% to 2% of the sample lies in the top ten. The source material was Tregs sorted from blood. The receptors derive from a human donor in good health.

This sequence joins TRBV6-5 and TRBJ2-7; 7 positions agree with TRBD2. The V gene end was trimmed by 5 bases and the J gene end by 2 bases; junction bases not matched to a gene: 6. Germline values: CDR1 MNHEY, CDR2 SVGAGI. This CDR3 has 14 amino acids. The CDR3 region has the DNA TGTGCCAGCAGTCCATTGGGGGGGACCTACGAGCAGTACTTC. Translated: CASSPLGGTYEQYF.

This sequence joins TRBV28 and TRBJ2-1; 11 nucleotides match TRBD2. The V gene end was trimmed by 3 bases and the J gene end by 9 bases; junction bases not matched to a gene: 7. Germline V gives CDR1 MDHEN, CDR2 SYDVKM. The CDR3 is 15 amino acids. The DNA for the CDR3 is TGTGCCAGCAGTTTGACTAGCGGGATTAGGAGTGAGCAGTTCTTC. It translates to CASSLTSGIRSEQFF.

About this clone itself: The junction does not match germline at one end; this may be a read error. CDR3 DNA sequence: TGTGCTAGCAGCTTAGGTGACTTCCAAGAGACCCAGTACTTC. This gives the protein CASSLGDFQETQYF. The chain carries TRBV7-7 and TRBJ2-5; D ambiguous. Germline lookup yields CDR1 SSHAT and CDR2 FNYEAQ (reference sequence). The CDR3 loop spans 14 amino acids.

In this sample, this clone turned up a few times. CDR3 nucleotide sequence: TGTGCCACCAGGTGGGGATCGGGTCAGCCCCAGCATTTT. Amino acid sequence: CATRWGSGQPQHF. V gene TRBV28 combines with J gene TRBJ1-5; D remains ambiguous. The CDR3 has 13 residues. V lost 10 bases to trimming and J lost 6 bases, with 16 bases between them. CDR1 and CDR2 from the germline V gene are MDHEN and SYDVKM.

CDR3 sequence: CASRPYDREYEQYF. The CDR3 DNA follows: TGTGCCAGCAGACCTTACGACAGGGAGTACGAGCAGTACTTC. The V call is TRBV7-9, the J call TRBJ2-7; TRBD1 matches at 7 bases. The germline V gene has CDR1 SEHNR and CDR2 FQNEAQ (reference sequence). This CDR3 comprises 14 residues. J gave up 4 bases and V 6 bases, and 9 bases lay outside the gene matches.

The chain recombines TRBV7-2 with TRBJ2-1; 11 positions match TRBD2. CDR1 and CDR2 (germline): SGHTA, FQGNSA. V lost 0 bases, J lost 7 bases, and 5 bases stayed unmatched. This CDR3 has 16 amino acids. The CDR3 protein is CASSLASSGRTNEQFF. Here the CDR3 DNA reads TGTGCCAGCAGCTTAGCGTCTAGCGGGAGGACTAATGAGCAGTTCTTC.

The chain links TRBV7-2 to TRBJ2-1; no definite D call. Per germline, CDR1 SGHTA and CDR2 FQGNSA. The CDR3 extends over 15 amino acids. The germline V and J ends were trimmed by 3 bases and 0 bases, with 9 bases remaining between them. The CDR3: CASSLRLFSYNEQFF. In DNA, the CDR3 is TGTGCCAGCAGCTTGAGACTCTTCTCCTACAATGAGCAGTTCTTC.

The chain is built from TRBV19 and TRBJ2-7; a weak D match, TRBD2 (5 bases). V lost 3 bases and J 3 bases, leaving 9 bases between the germline ends. CDR3 size: 13 residues. The germline gives CDR1 LNHDA, CDR2 SQIVND (reference sequence). The CDR3 DNA follows: TGTGCCAGTAGTATTGAGGGATTCTACGAGCAGTACTTC. It yields the protein CASSIEGFYEQYF. The full variable domain, in which reference TRBV19 and TRBJ2-7 provide the parts outside the CDR3, is DGGITQSPKYLFRKEGQNVTLSCEQNLNHDAMYWYRQDPGQGLRLIYYSQIVNDFQKGDIAEGYSVSREKKESFPLTVTSAQKNPTAFYLCASSIEGFYEQYFGPGTRLTVT.

This clone was observed a single time. The DNA for the CDR3 is TGCGCCAGCAGCATACAGGGGGCGGCAGATACGCAGTATTTT. Translation: CASSIQGAADTQYF. The chain is built from TRBV5-1 and TRBJ2-3; 9 nucleotides line up with TRBD1. The V gene's germline CDR1 is SGHRS and CDR2 YFSETQ. CDR3 length: 14 amino acids. V shed 4 bases, J shed 4 bases, and the junction held 4 bases outside the gene matches.

The chain uses TRBV9 and TRBJ1-2; TRBD1 matches 7 bases. From germline, CDR1 is SGDLS and CDR2 YYNGEE. V lost 3 bases and J lost 0; bases outside the gene matches: 5. The CDR3 runs to 15 residues. CDR3 nucleotide sequence: TGTGCCAGCAGCGACCCAGGGGGATCTAACTATGGCTACACCTTC. Its translation is CASSDPGGSNYGYTF.

The chain carries TRBV28 and TRBJ2-5; D is uncertain. V was shortened by 1 base and J by 5 bases, with 8 bases between the two germline ends. Germline V gives CDR1 MDHEN, CDR2 SYDVKM. CDR3 length: 13 amino acids. CDR3 coding DNA: TGTGCCAGCAGTTTATCCAAAGTTGAGACCCAGTACTTC. It encodes CASSLSKVETQYF.

The genes are TRBV6-4 and TRBJ1-2; D uncertain. Germline CDR1 reads MRHNA; CDR2 reads SNTAGT. Trimming removed 6 bases at V and 4 bases at J, with 12 bases between. The CDR3 is 13 amino acids. CDR3 sequence reads: CASRGAPGYGYTF. CDR3 bases: TGTGCCAGCAGGGGAGCCCCCGGCTATGGCTACACCTTC.

Only one count was recorded for this clone. The V gene is TRBV30, the J gene TRBJ2-3; TRBD2 aligns across 7 bases. CDR3 length equals 17 residues. Unmatched junction bases numbered 14, after V lost 2 bases and J lost 3 bases. From germline, CDR1 is GTSNPN and CDR2 SVGIG (reference sequence). CDR3 loop: CAWSRESGGRKTDTQYF. CDR3 DNA: TGTGCCTGGAGTCGGGAATCCGGCGGGAGAAAGACAGATACGCAGTATTTT.

This clone was detected once. V usage is TRBV5-1 and J usage is TRBJ1-1; no clear D gene. CDR3 length equals 13 residues. Trimming pared 0 bases from V and 0 bases from J, leaving 3 bases between. Per germline, CDR1 SGHRS and CDR2 YFSETQ. CDR3 sequence reads: CASSLGVNTEAFF. CDR3 in DNA: TGCGCCAGCAGCTTGGGGGTGAACACTGAAGCTTTCTTT.

The V call is TRBV11-3, the J call TRBJ2-3; 10 bases map to TRBD2. There are 15 residues in the CDR3. The germline V gene encodes CDR1 SGHNT and CDR2 YENEEA. After removal of 6 bases from V and 5 bases from J, the junction contained 8 bases not matched to a gene. The CDR3 nucleotides are TGTGCCAGCAGTTCAATAGCGGGAGGCGGAGATACGCAGTATTTT. Translation gives CASSSIAGGGDTQYF. The entire variable domain, with the rest obtained from reference TRBV11-3 and TRBJ2-3, is as follows: EAGVVQSPRYKIIEKKQPVAFWCNPISGHNTLYWYLQNLGQGPELLIRYENEEAVDDSQLPKDRFSAERLKGVDSTLKIQPAELGDSAVYLCASSSIAGGGDTQYFGPGTRLTVL.

CDR3 protein: CASSPTTYEQYF. For the CDR3, the DNA is TGTGCCAGCTCACCAACGACTTACGAGCAGTACTTC. This chain joins TRBV18 and TRBJ2-7; D not resolved. CDR1 is KGHSH and CDR2 is LQKENI in the germline V gene. CDR3 length equals 12 residues. Trimming removed 2 bases at V and 4 bases at J, with 6 bases between.

This chain connects TRBV11-3 to TRBJ2-1; D may be TRBD2 (6 bases). This CDR3 has 14 residues. Trimming cost V 5 bases and J 4 bases, with 12 bases left between them. Looked up from germline, CDR1 is SGHNT and CDR2 is YENEEA. The DNA for the CDR3 is TGTGCCAGCAGCAAAGCAGGAGGGTACAATGAGCAGTTCTTC. As protein: CASSKAGGYNEQFF.

The chain is built from TRBV6-6 and TRBJ1-2; tentatively, D is TRBD1 (5 bases). Germline lookup yields CDR1 MNHNY and CDR2 SVGAGI (reference sequence). The V and J ends lost 6 bases and 4 bases respectively, with 9 bases between them. The CDR3 covers 12 residues. The CDR3 DNA follows: TGTGCCAGCAGAGGGACGGCCTATGGCTACACCTTC. Translating it yields CASRGTAYGYTF.

This rearrangement joins TRBV27 to TRBJ2-7; a possible D gene is TRBD1 (6 bases). This CDR3 is built from 15 residues. The germline V gene encodes CDR1 MNHEY and CDR2 SMNVEV (reference sequence). V was cut by 3 bases and J by 2 bases, with 14 bases left in between. This chain's CDR3 is CASSFQGWATYEQYF. CDR3 nucleotides: TGTGCCAGCAGTTTTCAGGGGTGGGCTACCTACGAGCAGTACTTC.

The sample holds one count of this clone. This chain links TRBV6-1 with TRBJ1-1; D possibly corresponds to TRBD1 (5 bases). The V gene lost 4 bases and the J gene lost 1 base, with 10 bases spanning the gap. The CDR3 sequence is 14 residues long. CDR1 and CDR2 from the germline V gene are MNHNS and SASEGT. The CDR3, as DNA: TGTGCCAGCAGTGCCCTGACAGCGAACACTGAAGCTTTCTTT. Translated: CASSALTANTEAFF.